This T cell receptor (beta chain) was retrieved from a study of regulatory T cells in long-lasting Graves disease. Arm-PCR of CDR3 regions and iRepertoire HTBI primers were the basis on which TCR beta libraries were built. Per the study methods: From all samples, identification returned 12 to 15 TRBJ and approximately 67 TRBV segments. Each CDR3 protein gets one entry after TCRdb re-called the multiplex PCR reads with MiXCR. The V and J calls here are based on TCRdb, not the publication. The sample has 700,000 or so distinct CDR3 sequences; 30% are singletons. Study outcomes and limitations: Having few samples may have compromised the accuracy. Among persistent patients, a larger number of public clonotypes were shared (2,741) than among newly diagnosed patients (966). When disease was persistent, TRBV28, TRBJ1-2 and TRBJ2-5 were the favored segments.

This clonotype was seen a handful of times. The antigen remains undetermined. Described time point: persistent/refractory GD, antithyroid drugs over 5 years with positive TRAb. RNA from PBMCs was the source of the TCR library. The V end lost 3 bases, the J end lost 0 bases, and 12 bases lay between the germline ends. The CDR3 extends over 15 amino acids. Germline-derived CDR1 and CDR2 are SGHDT and YYEEEE. The J gene is TRBJ2-5, the V gene TRBV5-6, with a tentative D call TRBD1 (5 bases). The source is a female donor with Graves disease. The material was peripheral blood mononuclear cells (PBMCs), obtained when the disease was refractory, from a patient treated with antithyroid drugs. The CDR3 DNA is TGTGCCAGCAGCTACGCAGGGTCCCACCAAGAGACCCAGTACTTC. Translation gives CASSYAGSHQETQYF.